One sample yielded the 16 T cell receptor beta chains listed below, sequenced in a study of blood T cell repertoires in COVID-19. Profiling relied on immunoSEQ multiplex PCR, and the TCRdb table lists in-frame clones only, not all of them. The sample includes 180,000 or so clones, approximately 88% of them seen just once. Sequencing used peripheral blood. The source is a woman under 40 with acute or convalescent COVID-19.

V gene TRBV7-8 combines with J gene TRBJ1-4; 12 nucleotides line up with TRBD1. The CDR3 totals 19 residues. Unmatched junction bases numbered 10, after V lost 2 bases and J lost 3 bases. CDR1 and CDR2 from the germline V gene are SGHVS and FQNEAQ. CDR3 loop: CASSLKGTGGRKPNEKLFF. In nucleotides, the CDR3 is TGTGCCAGCAGCTTAAAAGGGACAGGGGGCCGGAAACCTAATGAAAAACTGTTTTTT.

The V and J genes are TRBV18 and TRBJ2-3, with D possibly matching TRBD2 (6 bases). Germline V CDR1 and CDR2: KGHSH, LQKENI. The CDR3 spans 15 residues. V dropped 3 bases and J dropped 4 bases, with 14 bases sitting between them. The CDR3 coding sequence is TGTGCCAGCTCACCTTTGGGACCGGGGGCAGATACGCAGTATTTT. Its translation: CASSPLGPGADTQYF.

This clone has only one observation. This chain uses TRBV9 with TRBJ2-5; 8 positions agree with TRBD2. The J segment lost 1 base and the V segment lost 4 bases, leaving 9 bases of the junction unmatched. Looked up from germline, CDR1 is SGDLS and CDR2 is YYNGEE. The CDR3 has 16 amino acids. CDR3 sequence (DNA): TGTGCCAGCAGCAATTCGGGGGGGACCACCCAAGAGACCCAGTACTTC. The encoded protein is CASSNSGGTTQETQYF. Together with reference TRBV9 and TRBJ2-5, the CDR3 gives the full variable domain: DSGVTQTPKHLITATGQRVTLRCSPRSGDLSVYWYQQSLDQGLQFLIQYYNGEERAKGNILERFSAQQFPDLHSELNLSSLELGDSALYFCASSNSGGTTQETQYFGPGTRLLVL.

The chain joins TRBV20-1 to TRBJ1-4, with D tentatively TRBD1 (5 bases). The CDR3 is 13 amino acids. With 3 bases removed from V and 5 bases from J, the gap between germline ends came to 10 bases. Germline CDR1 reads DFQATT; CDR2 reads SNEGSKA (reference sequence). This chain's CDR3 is CSASVRVNEKLFF. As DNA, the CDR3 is TGCAGTGCTAGTGTCAGGGTAAATGAAAAACTGTTTTTT.

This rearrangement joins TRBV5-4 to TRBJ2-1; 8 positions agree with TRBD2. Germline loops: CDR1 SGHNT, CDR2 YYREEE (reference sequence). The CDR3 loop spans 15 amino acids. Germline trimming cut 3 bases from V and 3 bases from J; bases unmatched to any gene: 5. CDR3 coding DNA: TGTGCCAGCAGCTCAGCGGGAGAGGACTACAATGAGCAGTTCTTC. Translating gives CASSSAGEDYNEQFF. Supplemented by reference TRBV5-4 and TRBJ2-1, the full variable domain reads ETGVTQSPTHLIKTRGQQVTLRCSSQSGHNTVSWYQQALGQGPQFIFQYYREEENGRGNFPPRFSGLQFPNYSSELNVNALELDDSALYLCASSSAGEDYNEQFFGPGTRLTVL.

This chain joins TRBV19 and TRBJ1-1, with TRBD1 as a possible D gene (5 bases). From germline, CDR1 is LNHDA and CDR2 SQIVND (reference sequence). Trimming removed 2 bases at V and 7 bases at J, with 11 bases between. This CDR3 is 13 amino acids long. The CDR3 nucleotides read TGTGCCAGTAGTATACGGGCAGGGATTGAAGCTTTCTTT. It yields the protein CASSIRAGIEAFF. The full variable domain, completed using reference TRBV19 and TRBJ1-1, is DGGITQSPKYLFRKEGQNVTLSCEQNLNHDAMYWYRQDPGQGLRLIYYSQIVNDFQKGDIAEGYSVSREKKESFPLTVTSAQKNPTAFYLCASSIRAGIEAFFGQGTRLTVV.

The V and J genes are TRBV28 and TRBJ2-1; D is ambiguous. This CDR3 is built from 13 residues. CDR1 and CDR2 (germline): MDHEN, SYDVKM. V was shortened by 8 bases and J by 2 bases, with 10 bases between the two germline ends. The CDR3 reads CASAERTYNEQFF. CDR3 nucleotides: TGTGCCAGCGCGGAAAGAACCTACAATGAGCAGTTCTTC.

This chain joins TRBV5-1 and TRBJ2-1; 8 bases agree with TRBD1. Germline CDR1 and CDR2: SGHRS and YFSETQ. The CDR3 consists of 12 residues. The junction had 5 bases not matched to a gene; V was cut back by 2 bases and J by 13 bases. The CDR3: CASSLQGDIQFF. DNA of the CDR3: TGCGCCAGCAGCTTACAGGGGGATATACAGTTCTTC.

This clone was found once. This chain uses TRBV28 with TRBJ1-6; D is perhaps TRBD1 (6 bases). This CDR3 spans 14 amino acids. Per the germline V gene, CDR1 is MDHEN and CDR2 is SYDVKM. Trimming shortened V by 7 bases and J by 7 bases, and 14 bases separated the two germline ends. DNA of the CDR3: TGTGCCAGCACCCTAACAGGGACAAATTCACCCCTCCACTTT. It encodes CASTLTGTNSPLHF. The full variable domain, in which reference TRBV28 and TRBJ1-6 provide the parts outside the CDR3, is DVKVTQSSRYLVKRTGEKVFLECVQDMDHENMFWYRQDPGLGLRLIYFSYDVKMKEKGDIPEGYSVSREKKERFSLILESASTNQTSMYLCASTLTGTNSPLHFGNGTRLTVT.

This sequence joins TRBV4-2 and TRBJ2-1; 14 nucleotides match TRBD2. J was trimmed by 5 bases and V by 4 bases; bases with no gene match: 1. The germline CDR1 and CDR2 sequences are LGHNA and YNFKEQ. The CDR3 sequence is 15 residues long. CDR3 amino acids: CASSLGLAGDNEQFF. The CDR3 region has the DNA TGTGCCAGCAGCCTGGGACTAGCGGGAGACAATGAGCAGTTCTTC.

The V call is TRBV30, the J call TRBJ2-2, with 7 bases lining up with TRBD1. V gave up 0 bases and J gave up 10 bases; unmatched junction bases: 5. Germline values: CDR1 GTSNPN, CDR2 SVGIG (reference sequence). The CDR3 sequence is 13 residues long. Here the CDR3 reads CAWSVGRGKELFF. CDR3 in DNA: TGTGCCTGGAGTGTCGGCAGGGGGAAGGAGCTGTTTTTT.

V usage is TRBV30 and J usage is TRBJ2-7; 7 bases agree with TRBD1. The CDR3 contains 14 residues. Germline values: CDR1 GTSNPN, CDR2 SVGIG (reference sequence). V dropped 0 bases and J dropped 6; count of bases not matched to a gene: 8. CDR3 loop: CAWSVPPTGFEQYF. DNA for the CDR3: TGTGCCTGGAGTGTACCCCCGACAGGGTTCGAGCAGTACTTC.

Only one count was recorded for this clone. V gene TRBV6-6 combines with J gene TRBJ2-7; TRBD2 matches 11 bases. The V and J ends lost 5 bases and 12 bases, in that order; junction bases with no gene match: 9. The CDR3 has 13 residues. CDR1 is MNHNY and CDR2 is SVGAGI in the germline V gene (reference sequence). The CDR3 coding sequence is TGTGCCAGCAGTAGGGGGACTAGCGGACTGGGGTACTTC. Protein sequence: CASSRGTSGLGYF.

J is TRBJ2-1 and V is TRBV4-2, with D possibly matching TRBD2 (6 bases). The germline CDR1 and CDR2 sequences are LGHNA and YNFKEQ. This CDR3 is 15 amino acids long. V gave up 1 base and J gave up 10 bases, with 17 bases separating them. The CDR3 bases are TGTGCCAGCAGCCAAGCCGGGACTGGCCTCAGGGAGCAGTTCTTC. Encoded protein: CASSQAGTGLREQFF.

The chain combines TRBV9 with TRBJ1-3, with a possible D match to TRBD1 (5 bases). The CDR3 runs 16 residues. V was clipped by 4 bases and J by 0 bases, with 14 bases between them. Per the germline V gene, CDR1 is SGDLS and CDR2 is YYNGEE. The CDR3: CASSLNQGSSGNTIYF. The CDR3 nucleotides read TGTGCCAGCAGCCTTAACCAGGGTAGCTCTGGAAACACCATATATTTT.

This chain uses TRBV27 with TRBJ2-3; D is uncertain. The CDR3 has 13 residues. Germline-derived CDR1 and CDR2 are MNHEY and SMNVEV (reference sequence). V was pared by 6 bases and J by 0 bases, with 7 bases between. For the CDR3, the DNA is TGTGCCAGCAGAAGACTCAGCACAGATACGCAGTATTTT. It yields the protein CASRRLSTDTQYF.